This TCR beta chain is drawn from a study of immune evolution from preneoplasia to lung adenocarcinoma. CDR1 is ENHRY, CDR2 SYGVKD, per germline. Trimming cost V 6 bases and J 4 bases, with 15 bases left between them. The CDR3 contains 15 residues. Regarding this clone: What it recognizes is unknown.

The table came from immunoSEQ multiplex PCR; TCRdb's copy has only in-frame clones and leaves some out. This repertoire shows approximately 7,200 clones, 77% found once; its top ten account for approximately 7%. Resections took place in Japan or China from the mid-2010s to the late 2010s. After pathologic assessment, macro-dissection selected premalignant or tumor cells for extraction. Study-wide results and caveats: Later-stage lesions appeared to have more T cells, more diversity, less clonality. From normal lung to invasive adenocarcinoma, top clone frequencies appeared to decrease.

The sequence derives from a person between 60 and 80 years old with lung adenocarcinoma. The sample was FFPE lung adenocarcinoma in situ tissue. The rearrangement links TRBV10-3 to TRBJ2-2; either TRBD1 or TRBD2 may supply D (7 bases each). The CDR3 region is CAIRSGTVITGELFF. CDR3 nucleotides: TGTGCCATCAGAAGCGGGACAGTGATCACCGGGGAGCTGTTTTTT.